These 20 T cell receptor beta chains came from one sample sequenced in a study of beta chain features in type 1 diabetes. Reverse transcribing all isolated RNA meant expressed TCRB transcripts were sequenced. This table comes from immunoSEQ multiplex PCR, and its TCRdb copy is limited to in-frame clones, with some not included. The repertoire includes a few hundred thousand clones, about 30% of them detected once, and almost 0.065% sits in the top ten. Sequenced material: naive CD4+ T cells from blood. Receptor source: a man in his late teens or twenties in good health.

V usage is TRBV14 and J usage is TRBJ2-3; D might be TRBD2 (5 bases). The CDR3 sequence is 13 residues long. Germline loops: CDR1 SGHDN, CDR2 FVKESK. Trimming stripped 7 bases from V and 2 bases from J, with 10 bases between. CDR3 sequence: CASKKRVTDTQYF. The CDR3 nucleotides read TGTGCCAGCAAGAAGAGGGTCACAGATACGCAGTATTTT. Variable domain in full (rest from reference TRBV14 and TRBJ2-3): EAGVTQFPSHSVIEKGQTVTLRCDPISGHDNLYWYRRVMGKEIKFLLHFVKESKQDESGMPNNRFLAERTGGTYSTLKVQPAELEDSGVYFCASKKRVTDTQYFGPGTRLTVL.

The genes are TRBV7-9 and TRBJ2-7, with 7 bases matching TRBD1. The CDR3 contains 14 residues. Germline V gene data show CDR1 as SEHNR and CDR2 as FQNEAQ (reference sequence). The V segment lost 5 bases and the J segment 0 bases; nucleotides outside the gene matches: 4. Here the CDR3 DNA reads TGTGCCAGCAGCCCACAGGGGCGCTCCTACGAGCAGTACTTC. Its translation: CASSPQGRSYEQYF.

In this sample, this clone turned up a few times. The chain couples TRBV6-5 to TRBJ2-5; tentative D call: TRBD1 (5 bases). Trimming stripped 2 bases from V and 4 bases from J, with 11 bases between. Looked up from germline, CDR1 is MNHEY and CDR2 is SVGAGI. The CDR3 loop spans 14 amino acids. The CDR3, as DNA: TGTGCCAGCAGTTACGGCAGGGATGCAGAGACCCAGTACTTC. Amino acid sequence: CASSYGRDAETQYF.

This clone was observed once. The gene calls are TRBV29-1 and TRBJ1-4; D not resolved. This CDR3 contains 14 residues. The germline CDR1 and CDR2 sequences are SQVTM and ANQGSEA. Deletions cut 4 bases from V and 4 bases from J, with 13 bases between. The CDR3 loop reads CSVGSQTFNEKLFF. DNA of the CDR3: TGCAGCGTTGGCAGTCAAACGTTTAATGAAAAACTGTTTTTT.

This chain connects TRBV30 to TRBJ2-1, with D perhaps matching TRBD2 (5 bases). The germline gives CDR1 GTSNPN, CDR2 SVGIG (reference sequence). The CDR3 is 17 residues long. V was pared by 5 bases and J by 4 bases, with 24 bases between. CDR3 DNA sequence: TGTGCCTGGGGCACCCTTTGGGTGCGGGTCGATTACAATGAGCAGTTCTTC. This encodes CAWGTLWVRVDYNEQFF.

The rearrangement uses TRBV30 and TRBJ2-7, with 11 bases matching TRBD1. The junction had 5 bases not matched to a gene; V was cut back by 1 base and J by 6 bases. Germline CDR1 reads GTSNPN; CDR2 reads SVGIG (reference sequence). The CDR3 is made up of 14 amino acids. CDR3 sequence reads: CAWSGTGGGREQYF. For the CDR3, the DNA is TGTGCCTGGAGTGGGACAGGGGGCGGGCGCGAGCAGTACTTC.

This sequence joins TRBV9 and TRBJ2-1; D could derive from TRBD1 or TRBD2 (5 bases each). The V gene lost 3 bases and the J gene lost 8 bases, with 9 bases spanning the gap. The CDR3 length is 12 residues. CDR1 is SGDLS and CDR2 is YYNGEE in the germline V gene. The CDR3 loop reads CASSARGDEQFF. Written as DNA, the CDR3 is TGTGCCAGCAGCGCTAGGGGAGATGAGCAGTTCTTC.

As DNA, the CDR3 is TGTGCCAGCAGCCCAGAAGGAGGTCAGGGCTATTCACCCCTCCACTTT. As protein: CASSPEGGQGYSPLHF. V is TRBV9 and J is TRBJ1-6; D possibly corresponds to TRBD1 (5 bases). Germline V CDR1 and CDR2: SGDLS, YYNGEE. Between the trimmed V and J ends, which lost 4 bases and 8 bases, there was a span of 19 bases. This CDR3 contains 16 residues.

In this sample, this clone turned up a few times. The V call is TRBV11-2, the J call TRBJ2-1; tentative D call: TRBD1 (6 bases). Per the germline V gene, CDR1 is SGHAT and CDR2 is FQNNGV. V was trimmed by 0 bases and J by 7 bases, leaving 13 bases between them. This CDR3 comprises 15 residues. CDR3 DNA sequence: TGTGCCAGCAGCTTAGATGGCCTCAGGGGTAATGAGCAGTTCTTC. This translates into CASSLDGLRGNEQFF.

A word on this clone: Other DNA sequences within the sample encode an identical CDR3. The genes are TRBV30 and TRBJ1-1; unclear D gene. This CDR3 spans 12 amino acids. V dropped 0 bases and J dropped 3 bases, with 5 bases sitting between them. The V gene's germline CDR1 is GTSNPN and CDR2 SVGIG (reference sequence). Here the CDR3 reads CAWSVGDTEAFF. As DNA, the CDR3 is TGTGCCTGGAGTGTGGGAGACACTGAAGCTTTCTTT.

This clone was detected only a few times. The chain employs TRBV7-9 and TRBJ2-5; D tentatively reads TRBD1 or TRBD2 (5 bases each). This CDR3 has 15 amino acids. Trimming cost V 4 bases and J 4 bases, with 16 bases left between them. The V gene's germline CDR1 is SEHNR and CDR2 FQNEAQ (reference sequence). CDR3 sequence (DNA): TGTGCCAGCAGCTCCCTGCTGGGGGATGGAGAGACCCAGTACTTC. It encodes CASSSLLGDGETQYF.

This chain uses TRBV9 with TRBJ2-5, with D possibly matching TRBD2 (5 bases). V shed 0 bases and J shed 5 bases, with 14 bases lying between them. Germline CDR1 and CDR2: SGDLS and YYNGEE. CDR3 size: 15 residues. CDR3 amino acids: CASSVDPARGETQYF. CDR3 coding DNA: TGTGCCAGCAGCGTAGATCCCGCTAGAGGGGAGACCCAGTACTTC.

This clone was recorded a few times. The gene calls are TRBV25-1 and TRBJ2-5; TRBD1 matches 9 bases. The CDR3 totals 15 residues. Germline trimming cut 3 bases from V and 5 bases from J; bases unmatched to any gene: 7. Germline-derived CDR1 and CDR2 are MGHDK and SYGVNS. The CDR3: CASSETGGDRETQYF. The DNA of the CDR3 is TGTGCCAGCAGTGAGACAGGGGGAGATCGGGAGACCCAGTACTTC.

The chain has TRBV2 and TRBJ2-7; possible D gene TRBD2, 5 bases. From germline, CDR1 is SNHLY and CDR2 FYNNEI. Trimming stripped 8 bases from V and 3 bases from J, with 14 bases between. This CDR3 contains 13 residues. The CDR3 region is CASRHGEIYEQYF. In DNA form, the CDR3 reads TGTGCCAGCCGTCACGGGGAGATCTACGAGCAGTACTTC.

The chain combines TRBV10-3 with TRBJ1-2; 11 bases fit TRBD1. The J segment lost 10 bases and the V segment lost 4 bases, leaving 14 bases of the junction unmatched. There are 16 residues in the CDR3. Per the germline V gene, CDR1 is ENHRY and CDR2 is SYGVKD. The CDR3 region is CAISGGGTGGLHSYTF. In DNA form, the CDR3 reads TGTGCCATCAGTGGAGGGGGGACAGGGGGTCTCCACTCCTACACCTTC.

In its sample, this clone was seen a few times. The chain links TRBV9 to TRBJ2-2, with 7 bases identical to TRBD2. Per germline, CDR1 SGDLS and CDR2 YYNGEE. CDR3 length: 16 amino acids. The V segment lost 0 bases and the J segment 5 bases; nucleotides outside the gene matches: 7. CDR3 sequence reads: CASSVEGGSGTGELFF. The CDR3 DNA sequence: TGTGCCAGCAGCGTAGAGGGCGGGAGTGGTACCGGGGAGCTGTTTTTT.

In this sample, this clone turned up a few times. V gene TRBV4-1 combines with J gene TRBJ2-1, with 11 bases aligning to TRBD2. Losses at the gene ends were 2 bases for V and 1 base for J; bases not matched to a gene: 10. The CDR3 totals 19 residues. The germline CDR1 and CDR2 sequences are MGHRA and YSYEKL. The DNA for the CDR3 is TGCGCCAGCAGCCAACCTCCGGGACTAGCGGTCCCTTCCTACAATGAGCAGTTCTTC. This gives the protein CASSQPPGLAVPSYNEQFF.

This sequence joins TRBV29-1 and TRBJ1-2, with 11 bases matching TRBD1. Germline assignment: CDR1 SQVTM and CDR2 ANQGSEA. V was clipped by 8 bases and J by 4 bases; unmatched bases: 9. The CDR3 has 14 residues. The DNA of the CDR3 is TGCAGCTCCCGGACAGGGGGCGCCGGCTATGGCTACACCTTC. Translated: CSSRTGGAGYGYTF.

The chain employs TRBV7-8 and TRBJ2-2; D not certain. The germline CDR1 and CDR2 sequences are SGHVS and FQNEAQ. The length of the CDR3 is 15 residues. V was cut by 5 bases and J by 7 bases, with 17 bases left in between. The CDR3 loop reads CASSPFRAQVGELFF. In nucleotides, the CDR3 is TGTGCCAGCAGCCCGTTCAGAGCCCAGGTCGGGGAGCTGTTTTTT.

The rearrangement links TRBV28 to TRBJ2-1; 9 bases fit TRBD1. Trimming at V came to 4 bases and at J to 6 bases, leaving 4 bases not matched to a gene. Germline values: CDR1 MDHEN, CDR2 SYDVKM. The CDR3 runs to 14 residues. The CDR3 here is CASSSDRGSNEQFF. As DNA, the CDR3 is TGTGCCAGCAGTTCGGACAGGGGAAGCAATGAGCAGTTCTTC.